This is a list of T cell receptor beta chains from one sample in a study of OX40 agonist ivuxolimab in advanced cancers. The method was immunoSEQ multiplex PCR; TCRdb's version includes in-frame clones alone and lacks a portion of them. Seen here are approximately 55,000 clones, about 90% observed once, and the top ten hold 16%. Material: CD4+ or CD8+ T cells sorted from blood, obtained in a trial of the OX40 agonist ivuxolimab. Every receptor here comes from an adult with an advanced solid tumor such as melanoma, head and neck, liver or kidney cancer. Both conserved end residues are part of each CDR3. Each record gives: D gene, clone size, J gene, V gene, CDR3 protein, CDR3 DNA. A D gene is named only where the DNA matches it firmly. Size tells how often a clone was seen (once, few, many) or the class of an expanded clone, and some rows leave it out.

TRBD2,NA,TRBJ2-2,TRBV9,CASSVIAGVNTGELFF,TGTGCCAGCAGCGTCATAGCGGGAGTGAACACCGGGGAGCTGTTTTTT
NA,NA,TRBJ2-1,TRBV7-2,CASSTSKDNEQFF,TGTGCCAGCAGCACTTCTAAGGACAATGAGCAGTTCTTC
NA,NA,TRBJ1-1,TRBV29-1,CSVVTRLNTEAFF,TGCAGCGTTGTAACTCGATTGAACACTGAAGCTTTCTTT
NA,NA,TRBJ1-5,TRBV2,CASSEQGLSNQPQHF,TGTGCCAGCAGTGAACAGGGATTAAGCAATCAGCCCCAGCATTTT
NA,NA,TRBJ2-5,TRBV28,CASSPQTGQTQYF,TGTGCCAGCAGTCCACAAACTGGTCAGACCCAGTACTTC
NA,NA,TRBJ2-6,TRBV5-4,CASSFEGSGANVLTF,TGTGCCAGCAGCTTTGAGGGCTCTGGGGCCAACGTCCTGACTTTC
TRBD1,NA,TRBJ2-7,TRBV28,CASSPGQGRATYEQYF,TGTGCCAGCAGTCCCGGACAGGGACGAGCAACTTACGAGCAGTACTTC
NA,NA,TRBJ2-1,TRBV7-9,CASSFGPNEQFF,TGTGCCAGCAGCTTTGGTCCGAATGAGCAGTTCTTC
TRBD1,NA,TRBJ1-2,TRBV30,CAWSRGQRLNYGYTF,TGTGCCTGGAGTAGGGGGCAGCGACTAAACTATGGCTACACCTTC
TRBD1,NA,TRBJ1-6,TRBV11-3,CASSLVYGDRDSPLHF,TGTGCCAGCAGCTTAGTATATGGGGACAGAGATTCACCCCTCCACTTT
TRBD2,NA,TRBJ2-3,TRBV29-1,CSVAWSGGGTQYF,TGCAGCGTTGCTTGGTCGGGAGGGGGGACGCAGTATTTT
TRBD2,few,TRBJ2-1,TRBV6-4,CASRTIAGAYNEQFF,TGTGCCAGCAGGACAATAGCGGGGGCCTACAATGAGCAGTTCTTC
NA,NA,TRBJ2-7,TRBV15,CATSRSATGFYPYEQYF,TGTGCCACCAGCAGATCAGCTACAGGGTTTTATCCCTACGAGCAGTACTTC
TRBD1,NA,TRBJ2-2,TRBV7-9,CASSLGTGSHGELFF,TGTGCCAGCAGCCTAGGGACAGGGAGTCACGGGGAGCTGTTTTTT
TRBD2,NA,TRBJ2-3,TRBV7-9,CASSRPGLTTDTQYF,TGTGCCAGCAGCCGTCCGGGACTAACTACAGATACGCAGTATTTT
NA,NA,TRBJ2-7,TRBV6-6,CASSTTASSYEQYF,TGTGCCAGCAGTACGACAGCCAGCTCCTACGAGCAGTACTTC
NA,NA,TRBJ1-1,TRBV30,CAWSYGLNTEAFF,TGTGCCTGGAGTTACGGCTTAAACACTGAAGCTTTCTTT
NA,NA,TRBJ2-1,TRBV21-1,CASSARGTSSYNEQFF,TGTGCCAGCAGCGCTCGCGGGACTAGCTCCTACAATGAGCAGTTCTTC
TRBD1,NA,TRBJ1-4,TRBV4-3,CASSPGGTGYEKLFF,TGCGCCAGCAGCCCCGGAGGGACAGGGTATGAAAAACTGTTTTTT
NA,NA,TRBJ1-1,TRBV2,CASSIHQSTEAFF,TGTGCCAGCAGTATACACCAAAGCACTGAAGCTTTCTTT
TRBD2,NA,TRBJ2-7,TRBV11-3,CASSRGDEQYF,TGTGCCAGCAGCCGGGGGGACGAGCAGTACTTC
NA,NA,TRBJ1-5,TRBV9,CASSVAPDHNQPQHF,TGTGCCAGCAGCGTAGCTCCCGATCACAATCAGCCCCAGCATTTT
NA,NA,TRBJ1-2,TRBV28,CASSLEGLYGYTF,TGTGCCAGCAGTTTAGAAGGCCTTTATGGCTACACCTTC